This T cell receptor (beta chain) appears in the sequencing data of a study of blood T cells in healthy people across ages. Germline CDR1 reads SEHNR; CDR2 reads FQNEAQ (reference sequence). Trimming cost V 5 bases and J 1 base, with 11 bases left between them. CDR3 size: 15 residues. Primers used in a second PCR of roughly 6 to 11 cycles were a sample-barcoded 5' primer and a J-beta primer mix. TCRdb reprocessed the 5' RACE reads with MiXCR, giving one entry per CDR3 protein. Counted here are 800,000 or so distinct CDR3 sequences, 20% to 25% occurring once; the ten biggest clones make up under 4.5%. A further study also used this sample, focusing on T cells of mothers and their children. That study adds: Material was donated by three healthy Caucasian mothers and their six children. Second-PCR primer M1S introduced sample barcodes and 2-4 random nucleotides.

The chain joins TRBV7-9 to TRBJ2-2, with D unclear. Sequencing was carried out using blood. The clonotype was recovered from a boy between 10 and 17 years old in good health. CDR3 DNA: TGTGCCAGCAGCCCCTTGTTCGGGAACACCGGGGAGCTGTTTTTT. It encodes CASSPLFGNTGELFF.